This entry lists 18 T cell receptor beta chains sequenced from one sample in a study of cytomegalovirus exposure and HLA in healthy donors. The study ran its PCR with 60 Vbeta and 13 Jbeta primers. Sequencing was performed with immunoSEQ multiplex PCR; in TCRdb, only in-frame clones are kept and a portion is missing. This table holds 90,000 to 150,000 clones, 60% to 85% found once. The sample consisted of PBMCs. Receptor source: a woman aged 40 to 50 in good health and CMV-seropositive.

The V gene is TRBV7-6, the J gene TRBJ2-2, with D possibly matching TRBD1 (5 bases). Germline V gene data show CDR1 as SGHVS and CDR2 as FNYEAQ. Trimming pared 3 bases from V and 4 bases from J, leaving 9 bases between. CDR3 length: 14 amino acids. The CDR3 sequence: CASSFQGGTGELFF. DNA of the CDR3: TGTGCCAGCAGCTTCCAGGGTGGCACCGGGGAGCTGTTTTTT.

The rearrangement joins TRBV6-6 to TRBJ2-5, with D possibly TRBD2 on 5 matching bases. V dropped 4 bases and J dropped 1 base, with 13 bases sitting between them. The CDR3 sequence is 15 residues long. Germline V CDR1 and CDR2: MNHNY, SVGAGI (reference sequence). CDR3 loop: CASSSERVLQETQYF. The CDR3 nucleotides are TGTGCCAGCAGTTCGGAGAGGGTCCTCCAAGAGACCCAGTACTTC.

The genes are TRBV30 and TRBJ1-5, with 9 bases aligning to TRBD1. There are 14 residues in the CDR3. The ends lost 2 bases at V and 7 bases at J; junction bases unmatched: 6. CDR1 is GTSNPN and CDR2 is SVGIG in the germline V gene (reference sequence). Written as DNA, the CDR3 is TGTGCCTGGAGTTTGGACAGGGGAAGGCAGCCCCAGCATTTT. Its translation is CAWSLDRGRQPQHF.

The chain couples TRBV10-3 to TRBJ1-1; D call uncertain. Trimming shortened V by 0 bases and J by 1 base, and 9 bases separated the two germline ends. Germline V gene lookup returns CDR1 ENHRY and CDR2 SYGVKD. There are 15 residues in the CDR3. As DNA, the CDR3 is TGTGCCATCAGTGAGTCAGAGGGTCCGAACACTGAAGCTTTCTTT. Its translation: CAISESEGPNTEAFF.

The CDR3 sequence is CASSQDPGLAGSYEQYF. The CDR3 coding sequence is TGCGCCAGCAGCCAAGATCCGGGACTAGCGGGTTCCTACGAGCAGTACTTC. The rearrangement uses TRBV4-3 and TRBJ2-7; 12 bases are shared with TRBD2. CDR1 and CDR2 from the germline V gene are LGHNA and YSLEER. The CDR3 has 17 amino acids. Trimming took 0 bases from V and 1 from J; bases not matched to a gene: 4.

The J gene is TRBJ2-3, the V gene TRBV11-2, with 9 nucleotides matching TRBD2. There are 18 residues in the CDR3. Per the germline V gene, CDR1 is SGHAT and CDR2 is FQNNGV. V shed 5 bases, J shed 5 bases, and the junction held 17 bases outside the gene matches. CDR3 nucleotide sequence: TGTGCCAGCAGCCAAACACCCTTAGCGGGAGAGGTGAAAGATACGCAGTATTTT. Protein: CASSQTPLAGEVKDTQYF. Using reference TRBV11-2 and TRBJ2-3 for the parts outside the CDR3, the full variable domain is EAGVAQSPRYKIIEKRQSVAFWCNPISGHATLYWYQQILGQGPKLLIQFQNNGVVDDSQLPKDRFSAERLKGVDSTLKIQPAKLEDSAVYLCASSQTPLAGEVKDTQYFGPGTRLTVL.

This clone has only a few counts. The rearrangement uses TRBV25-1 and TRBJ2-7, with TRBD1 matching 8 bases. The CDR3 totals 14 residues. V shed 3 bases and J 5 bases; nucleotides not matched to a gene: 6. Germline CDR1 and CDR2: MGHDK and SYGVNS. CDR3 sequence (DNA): TGTGCCAGCAGTGAGGACAGGGAAGTAAACGAGCAGTACTTC. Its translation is CASSEDREVNEQYF.

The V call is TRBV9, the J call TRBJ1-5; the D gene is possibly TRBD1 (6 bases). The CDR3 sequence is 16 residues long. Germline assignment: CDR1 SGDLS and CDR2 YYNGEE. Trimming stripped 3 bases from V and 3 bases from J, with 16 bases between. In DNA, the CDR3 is TGTGCCAGCAGCGCCGGACCCGGACAGAACAATCAGCCCCAGCATTTT. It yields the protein CASSAGPGQNNQPQHF.

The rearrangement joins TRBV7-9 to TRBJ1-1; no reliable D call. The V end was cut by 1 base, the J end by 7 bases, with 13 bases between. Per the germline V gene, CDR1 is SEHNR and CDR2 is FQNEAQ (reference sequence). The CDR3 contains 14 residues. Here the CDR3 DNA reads TGTGCCAGCAGCTTAGGCCCGAGGCCCTTTGAAGCTTTCTTT. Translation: CASSLGPRPFEAFF.

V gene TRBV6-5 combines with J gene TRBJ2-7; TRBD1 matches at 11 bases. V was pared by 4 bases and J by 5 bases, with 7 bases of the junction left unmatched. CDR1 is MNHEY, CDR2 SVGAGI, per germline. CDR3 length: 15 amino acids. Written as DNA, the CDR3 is TGTGCCAGCAGTTGGGGACAGGGGGATTGGAACGAGCAGTACTTC. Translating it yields CASSWGQGDWNEQYF.

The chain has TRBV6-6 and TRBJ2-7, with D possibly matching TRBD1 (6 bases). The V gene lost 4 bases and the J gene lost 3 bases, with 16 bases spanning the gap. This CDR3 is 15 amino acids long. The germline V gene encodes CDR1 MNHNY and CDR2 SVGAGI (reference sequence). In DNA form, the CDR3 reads TGTGCCAGCAGTTCCCCGGGACACCAACTCTACGAGCAGTACTTC. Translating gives CASSSPGHQLYEQYF.

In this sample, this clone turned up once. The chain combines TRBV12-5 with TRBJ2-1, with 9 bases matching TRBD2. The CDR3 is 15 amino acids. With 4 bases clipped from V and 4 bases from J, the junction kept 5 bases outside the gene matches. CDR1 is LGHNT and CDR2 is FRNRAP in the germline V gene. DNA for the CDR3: TGTGCTAGTGGTTCCGTAGCGGGGGCTTACAATGAGCAGTTCTTC. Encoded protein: CASGSVAGAYNEQFF.

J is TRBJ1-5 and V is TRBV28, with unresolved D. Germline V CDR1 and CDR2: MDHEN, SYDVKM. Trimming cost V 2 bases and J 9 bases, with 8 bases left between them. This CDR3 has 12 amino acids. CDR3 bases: TGTGCCAGCAGTTTAGAGGATCGGCCCCAGCATTTT. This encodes CASSLEDRPQHF.

The CDR3 reads CASSRDNLSYNEQFF. CDR3 nucleotides: TGTGCCAGCAGTAGGGACAACCTCTCCTACAATGAGCAGTTCTTC. V and J are TRBV6-1 and TRBJ2-1; weak D call: TRBD1 (6 bases). With 5 bases removed from V and 0 bases from J, the gap between germline ends came to 11 bases. CDR3 length: 15 residues. Germline CDR1 reads MNHNS; CDR2 reads SASEGT.

This CDR3 is CASSWEAGGEGNTEAFF. As DNA, the CDR3 is TGTGCCAGCAGCTGGGAGGCGGGGGGCGAGGGGAACACTGAAGCTTTCTTT. The rearrangement links TRBV5-4 to TRBJ1-1; possible D gene TRBD1, 6 bases. The CDR3 runs to 17 residues. V lost 3 bases to trimming and J lost 1 base, with 19 bases between them. Germline-derived CDR1 and CDR2 are SGHNT and YYREEE (reference sequence).

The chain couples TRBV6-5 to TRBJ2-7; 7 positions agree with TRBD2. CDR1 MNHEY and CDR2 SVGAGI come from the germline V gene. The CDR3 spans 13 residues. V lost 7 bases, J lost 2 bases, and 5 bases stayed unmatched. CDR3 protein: CASIGSGTYEQYF. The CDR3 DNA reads TGTGCCAGCATTGGGAGCGGGACCTACGAGCAGTACTTC.

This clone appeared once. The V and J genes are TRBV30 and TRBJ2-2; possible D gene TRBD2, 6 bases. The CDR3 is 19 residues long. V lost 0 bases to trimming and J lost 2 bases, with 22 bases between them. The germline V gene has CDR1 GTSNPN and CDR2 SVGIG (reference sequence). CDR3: CAWSVQSLPSACNTGELFF. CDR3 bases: TGTGCCTGGAGTGTACAATCCTTGCCTAGCGCTTGCAACACCGGGGAGCTGTTTTTT.

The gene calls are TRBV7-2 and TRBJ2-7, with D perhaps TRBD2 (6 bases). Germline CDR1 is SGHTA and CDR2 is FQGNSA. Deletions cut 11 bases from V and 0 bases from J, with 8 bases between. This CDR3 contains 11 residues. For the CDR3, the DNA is TGTGCCTCGACTAGCTCCTACGAGCAGTACTTC. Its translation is CASTSSYEQYF.